What follows are 8 T cell receptor beta chains derived from one specimen sequenced in a study of T cells in Graves' hyperthyroidism and ophthalmopathy. RNA transcripts gave rise to amplified TCR beta CDR3 regions. The TCR CDR3 first-round RT-PCR relied on the HTBI primer set. MiXCR was run by TCRdb on the multiplex PCR reads, yielding one entry per CDR3 protein. The sample holds some 550,000 distinct CDR3 sequences, roughly 15% seen once. The sequencing input was blood. Receptor source: a woman aged 40 to 50 with Graves' ophthalmopathy.

This clonotype was recorded at least ten times. The chain uses TRBV11-2 and TRBJ2-7; weak D call: TRBD2 (6 bases). Germline lookup yields CDR1 SGHAT and CDR2 FQNNGV. The V and J ends lost 5 bases and 3 bases respectively, with 14 bases between them. This CDR3 spans 14 amino acids. The DNA for the CDR3 is TGTGCCAGCAGCCACCCAGCGGGCCGCTACGAGCAGTACTTC. Protein sequence: CASSHPAGRYEQYF.

This clonotype was seen at least ten times. The chain uses TRBV11-2 and TRBJ2-7; D not resolved. Per the germline V gene, CDR1 is SGHAT and CDR2 is FQNNGV. This CDR3 has 14 amino acids. V was clipped by 2 bases and J by 7 bases, with 15 bases between them. The CDR3: CASSLSDDGLEQYF. Written as DNA, the CDR3 is TGTGCCAGCAGCTTATCTGATGACGGGCTTGAGCAGTACTTC.

V usage is TRBV29-1 and J usage is TRBJ2-1, with D maybe TRBD2 (5 bases). V was cut by 7 bases and J by 3 bases, with 19 bases left in between. The CDR3 totals 15 residues. Germline lookup yields CDR1 SQVTM and CDR2 ANQGSEA. For the CDR3, the DNA is TGCAGCGCCTGGCCGGGGAAGAGCCTCTACAATGAGCAGTTCTTC. As protein: CSAWPGKSLYNEQFF.

This clonotype was seen many times. V and J are TRBV5-1 and TRBJ2-2; D is unclear. V lost 1 base to trimming and J lost 1 base, with 5 bases between them. The CDR3 runs 14 residues. Per the germline V gene, CDR1 is SGHRS and CDR2 is YFSETQ. The CDR3 nucleotides read TGCGCCAGCAGCTTGAGATGGAACACCGGGGAGCTGTTTTTT. Encoded protein: CASSLRWNTGELFF.

J is TRBJ2-1 and V is TRBV19; TRBD1 aligns across 9 bases. The length of the CDR3 is 15 residues. Trimming at V came to 7 bases and at J to 8 bases, leaving 12 bases not matched to a gene. CDR1 and CDR2 from the germline V gene are LNHDA and SQIVND (reference sequence). In DNA, the CDR3 is TGTGCCAGTACCGGCCGGGACAGGGTGGGTCATGAGCAGTTCTTC. Amino acids: CASTGRDRVGHEQFF.

The chain combines TRBV30 with TRBJ1-1, with no clear D. Germline V gene sequence: CDR1 GTSNPN, CDR2 SVGIG (reference sequence). The V end was cut by 4 bases, the J end by 0 bases, with 12 bases between. The CDR3 length is 14 residues. DNA for the CDR3: TGTGCCTGGAATGTAACGGGGATGAACACTGAAGCTTTCTTT. Amino acids: CAWNVTGMNTEAFF.

The chain recombines TRBV30 with TRBJ1-5; D remains unclear. Deletions cut 2 bases from V and 5 bases from J, with 7 bases between. This CDR3 spans 12 amino acids. Germline lookup yields CDR1 GTSNPN and CDR2 SVGIG (reference sequence). CDR3 coding DNA: TGTGCCTGGAGTCGGGTCGATCAGCCCCAGCATTTT. It encodes CAWSRVDQPQHF.

The chain combines TRBV4-1 with TRBJ1-6; D call uncertain. Trimming shortened V by 0 bases and J by 4 bases, and 7 bases separated the two germline ends. The length of the CDR3 is 15 residues. CDR1 and CDR2 from the germline V gene are MGHRA and YSYEKL. The CDR3, as DNA: TGCGCCAGCAGCCAAGACACCCAGTATAATTCACCCCTCCACTTT. Its protein is CASSQDTQYNSPLHF.